This T cell receptor (beta chain) was identified during a study of response to subunit inactivated influenza vaccine. This clonotype was seen a handful of times. Antigen specificity is unknown. Each CDR3 protein is one row after TCRdb ran MiXCR on the RT-PCR reads. Of around 600,000 distinct CDR3 sequences in the sample, approximately 10% were seen once. The CDR3 has 13 residues. V lost 5 bases and J 1 base, leaving 8 bases between the germline ends. Overall study results and limits: Only a handful of new T cells, the authors suggested, are recruited with each seasonal influenza vaccination.

These data also featured in a second study, about T cells expressing NK-cell markers. That paper states: Researchers built TCR beta cDNA using 5'RACE template switching with UMIs. Cells sorted as CD3+CD56+NKG2C+, CD3+CD56+NKG2C- and CD3+CD56-NKG2C+ T cells supplied the TCR beta repertoires. CD8+ T cells in roughly six donors included dominant NKG2C+ clonotypes at 1.0-7.0%. A few donors' CD3+CD56-NKG2C+ cells were dominated by the same clonotypes.

This chain joins TRBV12-3 or TRBV12-4 and TRBJ2-5; TRBD2 is a possible D gene (6 bases). The specimen was PBMCs from blood, collected on the day of vaccination. This receptor was taken from a man aged 50-60 years who received an inactivated influenza vaccine. This CDR3 reads CASSAGLQETQYF. The CDR3 region has the DNA TGTGCCAGCAGTGCGGGACTCCAAGAGACCCAGTACTTC.